A selection of T cell receptor beta chains follows, all from one sample in a study of T cell clusters in autoimmune cytopenias. TCRdb derives one entry per CDR3 protein from the multiplex PCR reads, leaving out DNA. Listed are approximately 700 distinct CDR3 sequences; 30% falls within the top ten. The same data also contributed to another study, on T cell repertoires in aging, cancer and after chemotherapy.

The specimen was peripheral blood. The origin of the receptors is a human donor with chronic lymphocytic leukemia. Each CDR3 is given with its conserved first and last residue. Rows may omit the clone size; those that give it use once, few, many or a size class.

v_gene	j_gene	abundance	CDR3aa
TRBV19	TRBJ2-1	.	CASSRGLAGVNNEQFF
TRBV6-4	TRBJ1-5	.	CASSEGQVGVSNSRSNQPQHF
TRBV7-3	TRBJ2-3	.	CASSLAQGHADTQYF
TRBV4-3	TRBJ2-5	medium-sized	CASSQEARFQETQYF
TRBV12-3/TRBV12-4	TRBJ1-2	medium-sized	CASSLTGSLDGYTF
TRBV18	TRBJ2-5	large	CASSPPTAEETQYF
TRBV6-4	TRBJ2-6	medium-sized	CASSERGGSGANVLTF
TRBV7-9	TRBJ2-7	medium-sized	CASSLLGDASYEQYF
TRBV6-2/TRBV6-3	TRBJ2-3	medium-sized	CASSYGAGGRAGSTDTQYF
TRBV11-2	TRBJ1-2	medium-sized	CASSLGSGQLLRGYTF
TRBV7-6	TRBJ2-7	medium-sized	CASSIGQDSYEQYF
TRBV6-5	TRBJ1-1	large	CASSTWGDTEAFF
TRBV30	TRBJ1-4	.	CASQGANEKLFF
TRBV4-2	TRBJ2-5	medium-sized	CASSTLSGGKETQYF
TRBV5-6	TRBJ2-3	large	CASSLEAATDTQYF
TRBV19	TRBJ2-7	.	CASSIAPGSYEQYF
TRBV11-1	TRBJ2-3	large	CASSLKGQGAYTQYF
TRBV6-2/TRBV6-3	TRBJ2-5	.	CASMLAGAQETQYF
TRBV6-5	TRBJ1-4	.	CASRDNPGGNEKLFF
TRBV10-1	TRBJ1-6	medium-sized	CASSLAGDSPLHF
TRBV6-1	TRBJ2-3	large	CASSETSGATDTQYF
TRBV2	TRBJ2-5	.	CASRRGPQETQYF
TRBV29-1	TRBJ2-1	large	CSGGDGGLEQFF
TRBV29-1	TRBJ2-2	.	CSVESAGSKTGELFF
TRBV5-1	TRBJ2-5	medium-sized	CASSLTSVVQETQYF
TRBV5-4	TRBJ1-1	medium-sized	CASSLDGRLNTEAFF
TRBV6-5	TRBJ1-6	large	CASSYTTSSPVSPLHF
TRBV14	TRBJ2-7	medium-sized	CASSQDNIRDREGGQYF
TRBV29-1	TRBJ1-2	hyperexpanded	CSVVREFSDGYTF
TRBV27	TRBJ2-3	.	CASSLKSGLIDTQYF
TRBV12-3/TRBV12-4	TRBJ1-3	.	CASSLLSGGAIYF
TRBV6-5	TRBJ2-1	large	CASSYSRTGMSEQFF
TRBV20-1	TRBJ2-1	.	CSAMPVNINSYNEQFF
TRBV5-1	TRBJ1-6	medium-sized	CASSLAPGNSPLHF
TRBV30	TRBJ2-3	.	CAWRGTSGGAGDTQYF
TRBV9	TRBJ1-1	.	CASSVSGVMNTEAFF
TRBV12-3/TRBV12-4	TRBJ2-1	.	CASSCSPPGTSGGHNEQFF
TRBV27	TRBJ1-1	medium-sized	CASSLERAKLGTEAFF